The 24 T cell receptor beta chains below come from one sample, sequenced in a study of T cell clonality in common variable immunodeficiency. Assay used: immunoSEQ multiplex PCR; TCRdb lists only in-frame clones, some missing. Observed in the sample are approximately 45,000 clones, none of them singletons. Sequencing used peripheral blood mononuclear cells. Every receptor here comes from a person between 18 and 75 years old in good health.

In this sample, this clone turned up many times. The DNA ends 3 residues before the CDR3 does, and the rest of the CDR3 is filled in from the germline J gene. This chain connects TRBV14 to TRBJ2-1; D is uncertain. Germline V gene lookup returns CDR1 SGHDN and CDR2 FVKESK. Trimming shortened V by 4 bases and J by 6 bases, and 13 bases separated the two germline ends. CDR3 length equals 14 residues. The CDR3 reads CASSPLVGRNEQFF. The covered CDR3 bases are TGTGCCAGCAGCCCTTTAGTGGGCCGCAATGAG.

Many counts were recorded for this clone. The read is 3 residues too short to cover the CDR3 end, so that end is filled in from the germline J gene. The chain recombines TRBV6-1 with TRBJ2-3; 13 nucleotides line up with TRBD2. The ends lost 4 bases at V and 4 bases at J; junction bases unmatched: 2. CDR3 length: 15 residues. In germline, CDR1 is MNHNS, CDR2 SASEGT. This CDR3 reads CASSGTSGGPDTQYF. CDR3 DNA (partial): TGTGCCAGCAGTGGGACTAGCGGGGGTCCAGATACG.

This clone was found many times. The read ends 3 residues shy of where the CDR3 ends; the end is completed using the germline J gene. The V gene is TRBV6-1, the J gene TRBJ1-1; no firm D call. The germline V gene encodes CDR1 MNHNS and CDR2 SASEGT. CDR3 length: 12 residues. CDR3 amino acids: CASSEVGLGAFF. The CDR3 bases that were read are TGTGCCAGCAGTGAAGTAGGGCTCGGA.

At least ten counts were recorded for this clone. The read gets to within 3 residues of the CDR3 end, and the germline J gene fills in the rest. The chain is built from TRBV7-7 and TRBJ1-1; no clear D. Germline CDR1 reads SSHAT; CDR2 reads FNYEAQ (reference sequence). CDR3 size: 9 residues. CDR3 in amino acids: CAAHSEAFF. CDR3 bases read: TGTGCCGCCCACTCGGAA.

This clone appeared many times. The read finishes 3 residues shy of the CDR3 end, and the germline J gene is used to complete it. The V gene is TRBV30, the J gene TRBJ1-1; tentatively, D is TRBD1 (5 bases). Germline V lookup: CDR1 GTSNPN, CDR2 SVGIG (reference sequence). The length of the CDR3 is 12 residues. The CDR3 spells CALKGAEGEAFF. The sequenced CDR3 bases are TGTGCCCTAAAAGGGGCAGAAGGGGAA.

This clone came up many times. The CDR3 end falls 3 residues outside the read, so it is completed with the germline J gene. The rearrangement links TRBV5-4 to TRBJ2-5; 12 bases line up with TRBD2. The CDR3 consists of 16 residues. Germline V gene data show CDR1 as SGHNT and CDR2 as YYREEE (reference sequence). Trimming cost V 2 bases and J 2 bases; bases outside gene matches: 4. The CDR3 bases that were read are TGTGCCAGCAGCTTAGCTAGCGGGGGGGAGCAAGAGACC. It encodes CASSLASGGEQET. In full, the CDR3 is CASSLASGGEQETQYF.

This clone was seen many times. The CDR3 end lies 3 residues beyond the end of the read and is filled in from the germline J gene. This sequence joins TRBV7-9 and TRBJ1-5, with D uncertain. The CDR3 totals 13 residues. CDR1 is SEHNR and CDR2 is FQNEAQ in the germline V gene (reference sequence). Trimming took off 5 bases at V and 1 base at J, with 6 bases between the two ends. CDR3 bases read: TGTGCCAGCAGCGGGCCGAGCAATCAGCCC. It encodes CASSGPSNQP. The entire CDR3 protein reads CASSGPSNQPQHF. The full variable domain, in which reference TRBV7-9 and TRBJ1-5 provide the parts outside the CDR3, is DTGVSQNPRHKITKRGQNVTFRCDPISEHNRLYWYRQTLGQGPEFLTYFQNEAQLEKSRLLSDRFSAERPKGSFSTLEIQRTEQGDSAMYLCASSGPSNQPQHFGDGTRLSIL.

The table lists this clone with many counts. This chain's CDR3 is CASSLSGLASNEQFF. CDR3 DNA (partial): TGTGCCAGCAGCTTATCGGGACTAGCATCGAATGAG. The chain carries TRBV7-3 and TRBJ2-1; TRBD2 aligns across 9 bases. The sequenced fragment ends 3 residues before the CDR3 boundary, so the rest is inferred from the germline J gene. V was clipped by 2 bases and J by 7 bases; unmatched bases: 6. CDR1 SGHTA and CDR2 FQGTGA come from the germline V gene. The CDR3 extends over 15 amino acids.

This clone was found many times. The read falls 3 residues short of the CDR3 end, and the missing part is taken from the germline J gene. The chain carries TRBV6-1 and TRBJ1-1, with a weak D call TRBD1 (5 bases). Germline CDR1 is MNHNS and CDR2 is SASEGT. The ends were cut back, 4 bases at V and 3 bases at J, with 12 bases in the middle. This CDR3 is built from 14 residues. The CDR3 is CASSGQLTYTEAFF. Partial CDR3 DNA: TGTGCCAGCAGTGGACAGTTAACTTACACTGAA.

This clone was observed many times. The read halts 3 residues ahead of the CDR3 end, with the missing end drawn from the germline J gene. The chain has TRBV30 and TRBJ2-7; 7 bases are a match to TRBD2. Germline loops: CDR1 GTSNPN, CDR2 SVGIG (reference sequence). The CDR3 has 14 amino acids. J gave up 2 bases and V 1 base, and 5 bases lay outside the gene matches. CDR3 amino acids: CAWSGLAGTYEQYF. The covered CDR3 bases are TGTGCCTGGAGTGGGTTAGCGGGTACCTACGAG.

This clone was observed a few times. From the germline J gene comes the end of the CDR3, since the read stops 3 residues before it. This chain links TRBV11-1 with TRBJ1-1; possibly TRBD1 for D (5 bases). V lost 1 base and J lost 3, with 9 bases in between. CDR1 is SGHAT and CDR2 is FQDESV in the germline V gene (reference sequence). This CDR3 has 14 residues. The covered CDR3 bases are TGTGCCAGCAGCTTAGGGGGCGAGGACACTGAA. Translating gives CASSLGGEDTE. The CDR3 in its entirety is CASSLGGEDTEAFF. The whole variable domain, filled in from reference TRBV11-1 and TRBJ1-1, reads EAEVAQSPRYKITEKSQAVAFWCDPISGHATLYWYRQILGQGPELLVQFQDESVVDDSQLPKDRFSAERLKGVDSTLKIQPAELGDSAMYLCASSLGGEDTEAFFGQGTRLTVV.

There are many counts of this clone. The CDR3 end is not reached by the read, which stops 3 residues before it; the germline J gene fills it in. V and J are TRBV2 and TRBJ2-7; 8 bases align to TRBD2. Unmatched junction bases numbered 7, after V lost 6 bases and J lost 0 bases. CDR1 is SNHLY, CDR2 FYNNEI, per germline. This CDR3 comprises 15 residues. CDR3 protein: CASRQAGAPSYEQYF. The sequenced CDR3 bases are TGTGCCAGCAGACAAGCGGGGGCCCCCTCCTACGAG.

With respect to this clone: The CDR3 end falls 3 residues outside the read, so it is completed with the germline J gene. The rearrangement links TRBV10-2 to TRBJ1-5; TRBD1 agrees at 8 bases. The CDR3 sequence is 16 residues long. Trimming at V came to 4 bases and at J to 4 bases, leaving 9 bases not matched to a gene. Germline loops: CDR1 WSHSY, CDR2 SAAADI. The DNA read from the CDR3 is TGCGCCAGCAGTGCCCCCTCCGGGACAGGTAATCAGCCC. As protein: CASSAPSGTGNQP. The full CDR3 protein is CASSAPSGTGNQPQHF.

This clone has a count of ten or more. The read gets to within 3 residues of the CDR3 end, and the germline J gene fills in the rest. The chain links TRBV5-6 to TRBJ2-7; possible D gene TRBD1, 5 bases. The CDR3 totals 14 residues. Trimming pared 0 bases from V and 6 bases from J, leaving 13 bases between. Per the germline V gene, CDR1 is SGHDT and CDR2 is YYEEEE. The CDR3 loop reads CASSLEAGIGEQYF. The part of the CDR3 DNA that was read is TGTGCCAGCAGCTTGGAGGCAGGGATCGGCGAG.

This clone was picked up many times. The read falls 3 residues short of the CDR3 end, and the missing part is taken from the germline J gene. The genes are TRBV30 and TRBJ2-4; D is perhaps TRBD1 (6 bases). Between the trimmed V and J ends, which lost 3 bases and 0 bases, there was a span of 21 bases. The CDR3 runs 18 residues. Germline V gene sequence: CDR1 GTSNPN, CDR2 SVGIG (reference sequence). The covered CDR3 bases are TGTGCCTGGAGAAGGGCAGGGGTAGGTCTACTAGCCAAAAACATT. It is translated as CAWRRAGVGLLAKNI. The entire CDR3 protein is CAWRRAGVGLLAKNIQYF. Supplemented by reference TRBV30 and TRBJ2-4, the full variable domain reads SQTIHQWPATLVQPVGSPLSLECTVEGTSNPNLYWYRQAAGRGLQLLFYSVGIGQISSEVPQNLSASRPQDRQFILSSKKLLLSDSGFYLCAWRRAGVGLLAKNIQYFGAGTRLSVL.

In this sample, this clone turned up many times. The read gets to within 3 residues of the CDR3 end, and the germline J gene fills in the rest. The V gene is TRBV6-2 or TRBV6-3, the J gene TRBJ2-3, with TRBD2 matching 8 bases. J gave up 3 bases and V 4 bases, and 6 bases lay outside the gene matches. The CDR3 consists of 15 residues. In germline, CDR1 is MNHEY, CDR2 SVGEGT. The CDR3 bases that were read are TGTGCCAGCAGTTTTAGCGGGGAGGTGACAGATACG. Its translation is CASSFSGEVTDT. The complete CDR3 reads CASSFSGEVTDTQYF.

At least ten counts were recorded for this clone. The read gets to within 3 residues of the CDR3 end, and the germline J gene fills in the rest. The J gene is TRBJ2-1, the V gene TRBV2; 10 nucleotides agree with TRBD2. Germline V gives CDR1 SNHLY, CDR2 FYNNEI. Trimming at V came to 3 bases and at J to 4 bases, leaving 9 bases not matched to a gene. This CDR3 region has 17 residues. The CDR3 reads CASSESNSGGLYNEQFF. The covered CDR3 bases are TGTGCCAGCAGTGAGTCGAATAGCGGGGGGTTATACAATGAG.

This clone was counted many times. The CDR3 end falls 3 residues outside the read, so it is completed with the germline J gene. The chain employs TRBV30 and TRBJ1-1, with a possible D match to TRBD1 (6 bases). Germline V lookup: CDR1 GTSNPN, CDR2 SVGIG (reference sequence). The length of the CDR3 is 15 residues. The ends were cut back, 0 bases at V and 4 bases at J, with 15 bases in the middle. The DNA read from the CDR3 is TGTGCCTGGAGTGTACCTCAGGGGCGCGGCACTGAA. As protein: CAWSVPQGRGTE. The full CDR3 protein reads CAWSVPQGRGTEAFF.

This clone occurred many times. The missing CDR3 end, 3 residues past where the read stops, is filled in from the germline J gene. The chain recombines TRBV7-2 with TRBJ2-5; 9 bases match TRBD1. Trimming removed 5 bases from V and 5 bases from J; junction bases left unmatched: 9. There are 15 residues in the CDR3. Per germline, CDR1 SGHTA and CDR2 FQGNSA. The CDR3 DNA, read in part, is TGTGCCAGCAGCCTCCCGGGACAGGGAATGGAGACC. Amino acid sequence: CASSLPGQGMET. The full CDR3 is CASSLPGQGMETQYF.

This clone has at least ten counts. The read finishes 3 residues shy of the CDR3 end, and the germline J gene is used to complete it. The V call is TRBV19, the J call TRBJ2-1; 9 nucleotides line up with TRBD2. Germline V CDR1 and CDR2: LNHDA, SQIVND (reference sequence). V lost 5 bases and J lost 6; bases outside the gene matches: 8. The CDR3 contains 15 residues. The CDR3 bases that were read are TGTGCCAGTAGTTCCTCCGGGACTAGCCTCAATGAG. As protein: CASSSSGTSLNE. The whole CDR3 reads CASSSSGTSLNEQFF.

This clone was detected ten times or more. The read halts 3 residues ahead of the CDR3 end, with the missing end drawn from the germline J gene. The V call is TRBV4-2, the J call TRBJ2-2; TRBD2 agrees at 13 bases. V trimming: 0 bases; J trimming: 7 bases; junction bases outside the gene matches: 8. Germline V gene data show CDR1 as LGHNA and CDR2 as YNFKEQ. CDR3 length: 18 residues. CDR3 bases read: TGTGCCAGCAGCCAAGAAAGCAGGACTAGCGGGAGTAGCGGGGAG. Protein sequence: CASSQESRTSGSSGE. The whole CDR3 protein is CASSQESRTSGSSGELFF.

This clone was seen ten or more times. The observed sequence ends 3 residues before the CDR3 terminus, with the missing tail filled in from the germline J gene. This chain uses TRBV6-2 or TRBV6-3 with TRBJ2-7; 8 bases are a match to TRBD2. With V trimmed by 5 bases and J by 4 bases, 10 bases remained unmatched. CDR3 length: 15 amino acids. Germline CDR1 reads MNHEY; CDR2 reads SVGEGT. Partial CDR3 DNA: TGTGCCAGCAGTAGTCTCCGGGGACTAGTTTACGAG. The encoded protein is CASSSLRGLVYE. The CDR3 in full is CASSSLRGLVYEQYF.

This clone appeared many times. The CDR3 extends 3 residues past the end of the read, so its final part is completed from the germline J gene. This chain joins TRBV5-5 and TRBJ2-1; unclear D gene. Trimming pared 0 bases from V and 7 bases from J, leaving 11 bases between. Germline V gives CDR1 SGHKS, CDR2 YYEKEE (reference sequence). The CDR3 is 14 residues long. The sequenced part of the CDR3 DNA is TGTGCCAGCAGCTTGGATCCGGGTCGGAATGAG. Translating it yields CASSLDPGRNE. The complete CDR3 sequence is CASSLDPGRNEQFF.

This clone was recorded at least ten times. The read finishes 3 residues shy of the CDR3 end, and the germline J gene is used to complete it. The chain has TRBV18 and TRBJ1-3; TRBD1 is a possible D gene (5 bases). Trimming pared 6 bases from V and 4 bases from J, leaving 25 bases between. The V gene's germline CDR1 is KGHSH and CDR2 LQKENI. The CDR3 is 18 amino acids. The CDR3 sequence is CASSSGGPMLGFGNTIYF. The part of the CDR3 DNA that was read is TGTGCCAGCTCGTCGGGGGGTCCCATGTTGGGCTTCGGAAACACC.